This entry lists 18 T cell receptor beta chains sequenced from one sample in a study of T cells in Graves' hyperthyroidism and ophthalmopathy. TCR beta CDR3 regions were amplified from RNA transcripts. Researchers ran a first-round RT-PCR on the TCR CDR3 using the HTBI primer set. From the multiplex PCR reads, TCRdb called clonotypes with MiXCR, one entry per CDR3 protein. Among 700,000 or so distinct CDR3 sequences listed, about 15% were seen once. The sample taken for sequencing was blood. The receptors shown here come from a man between 18 and 29 years old with Graves' hyperthyroidism.

This clonotype came up many times. Here the CDR3 reads CASSQDGGNQETQYF. The CDR3 bases are TGTGCCAGCAGCCAAGATGGCGGGAATCAAGAGACCCAGTACTTC. This chain joins TRBV3-1 and TRBJ2-5; weak D call: TRBD2 (6 bases). This CDR3 is 15 amino acids long. CDR1 LGHDT and CDR2 YNNKEL come from the germline V gene (reference sequence). V was clipped by 0 bases and J by 2 bases, with 10 bases between them.

About this clonotype itself: A much larger clone lies one base from this, so it may be a read error. This chain uses TRBV28 with TRBJ2-5; 10 bases are a match to TRBD1. The CDR3 is 14 residues long. CDR1 is MDHEN and CDR2 is SYDVKM in the germline V gene. The junction had 8 bases not matched to a gene; V was cut back by 6 bases and J by 7 bases. The CDR3 is CASSQGQGKATQYF. The CDR3 DNA is TGTGCCAGCAGCCAGGGACAGGGGAAAGCGACCCAGTACTTC.

This clonotype was detected a few times. This could be a read error, since a much larger clone is one nucleotide away. V is TRBV12-3 or TRBV12-4 and J is TRBJ2-2, with D possibly being TRBD2 (6 bases). V was cut by 7 bases and J by 0 bases, with 18 bases left in between. This CDR3 region has 17 residues. Here the CDR3 reads CASTPDTSIANTGELFF. The CDR3 nucleotides are TGTGCCAGCACCCCCGACACTAGCATCGCGAACACCGGGGAGCTGTTTTTT.

This clonotype has a count of ten or more. The rearrangement links TRBV2 to TRBJ2-7; a possible D gene is TRBD1 (5 bases). The CDR3 is made up of 15 amino acids. Germline CDR1 reads SNHLY; CDR2 reads FYNNEI. The V and J ends lost 4 bases and 0 bases respectively, with 13 bases between them. DNA of the CDR3: TGTGCCAGCAGTGCAGGGTCTTCGAGCTCCTACGAGCAGTACTTC. As protein: CASSAGSSSSYEQYF.

This clonotype showed up just a few times. This sequence joins TRBV2 and TRBJ2-7, with D uncertain. CDR1 is SNHLY, CDR2 FYNNEI, per germline. The CDR3 contains 12 residues. Trimming shortened V by 10 bases and J by 3 bases, and 13 bases separated the two germline ends. The CDR3 sequence is CATTDDRYEQYF. The CDR3 bases are TGTGCCACCACAGACGATCGCTACGAGCAGTACTTC.

The rearrangement links TRBV24-1 to TRBJ2-7; the D gene is possibly TRBD1 (5 bases). V lost 11 bases and J 4 bases, leaving 23 bases between the germline ends. The germline V gene has CDR1 KGHDR and CDR2 SFDVKD. The CDR3 is 15 amino acids. The CDR3 region has the DNA TGTGCCAACGCAACCCTAGGGGTTACAAAATACGAGCAGTACTTC. Its translation is CANATLGVTKYEQYF.

On this clonotype: A much more abundant neighbour one base away suggests this may be a read error. The chain combines TRBV28 with TRBJ2-3; D gene ambiguous. The J call could be wrong; TRBJ1-5 is a better fit for the DNA end. There are 14 residues in the CDR3. CDR1 and CDR2 from the germline V gene are MDHEN and SYDVKM. DNA for the CDR3: TGTGCCAGCAGTCCGGGAAAGGGCCCAGATACGCAGCATTTT. This gives the protein CASSPGKGPDTQHF.

This clonotype was seen at least ten times. This chain connects TRBV3-1 to TRBJ1-1; perhaps TRBD1 as D (6 bases). V shed 4 bases and J shed 1 base, with 16 bases lying between them. The CDR3 spans 16 residues. The germline V gene has CDR1 LGHDT and CDR2 YNNKEL (reference sequence). The CDR3 DNA is TGTGCCAGCAGCCTCATGGGGGGGGCTGGGAACACTGAAGCTTTCTTT. Amino acid sequence: CASSLMGGAGNTEAFF.

This clonotype was seen at least ten times. CDR3 sequence reads: CASSHRGYEQYF. DNA of the CDR3: TGTGCCAGCAGCCATCGGGGATACGAGCAGTACTTC. V usage is TRBV19 and J usage is TRBJ2-7, with D possibly TRBD2 on 5 matching bases. The CDR3 consists of 12 residues. The V end lost 9 bases, the J end lost 4 bases, and 13 bases lay between the germline ends. Germline V gene sequence: CDR1 LNHDA, CDR2 SQIVND (reference sequence). Combining the CDR3 with reference TRBV19 and TRBJ2-7 gives the whole variable domain DGGITQSPKYLFRKEGQNVTLSCEQNLNHDAMYWYRQDPGQGLRLIYYSQIVNDFQKGDIAEGYSVSREKKESFPLTVTSAQKNPTAFYLCASSHRGYEQYFGPGTRLTVT.

This clonotype occurred many times. The chain carries TRBV10-3 and TRBJ2-1; tentatively, D is TRBD1 or TRBD2 (5 bases each). The CDR3 spans 17 residues. Trimming removed 11 bases at V and 3 bases at J, with 26 bases between. Per the germline V gene, CDR1 is ENHRY and CDR2 is SYGVKD. In DNA, the CDR3 is TGTGCCGTCTCGGGACGCGTGCCTGAAGGGAGCTACAATGAGCAGTTCTTC. It specifies CAVSGRVPEGSYNEQFF.

Comment on this clonotype: One base away lies a much larger clone, so this may be a sequencing read error. The chain combines TRBV7-9 with TRBJ2-3, with 9 bases fitting TRBD2. V was clipped by 5 bases and J by 1 base; unmatched bases: 7. The CDR3 consists of 16 residues. In germline, CDR1 is SEHNR, CDR2 FQNEAQ (reference sequence). CDR3: CASSPGIAGGTDTQYF. The CDR3 DNA follows: TGTGCCAGCAGCCCCGGGATAGCGGGAGGCACAGATACGCAGTATTTT. Variable domain in full (rest from reference TRBV7-9 and TRBJ2-3): DTGVSQNPRHKITKRGQNVTFRCDPISEHNRLYWYRQTLGQGPEFLTYFQNEAQLEKSRLLSDRFSAERPKGSFSTLEIQRTEQGDSAMYLCASSPGIAGGTDTQYFGPGTRLTVL.

This clonotype occurred a few times. The V and J genes are TRBV7-9 and TRBJ1-1, with a weak D call TRBD1 (5 bases). Germline V gives CDR1 SEHNR, CDR2 FQNEAQ (reference sequence). V was shortened by 5 bases and J by 5 bases, with 27 bases between the two germline ends. The CDR3 length is 18 residues. The CDR3 nucleotides read TGTGCCAGCAGCCCTAGCCCCTTTCGGCGGGGGAGTAGGACTGAAGCTTTCTTT. Translating gives CASSPSPFRRGSRTEAFF.

The chain employs TRBV20-1 and TRBJ2-1; TRBD2 aligns across 13 bases. Per the germline V gene, CDR1 is DFQATT and CDR2 is SNEGSKA (reference sequence). The CDR3 spans 16 residues. V was clipped by 5 bases and J by 0 bases; unmatched bases: 4. This chain's CDR3 is CSADRLAGGSYNEQFF. CDR3 DNA sequence: TGCAGTGCTGACCGACTAGCGGGGGGCTCCTACAATGAGCAGTTCTTC.

This clonotype was counted ten times or more. The gene calls are TRBV18 and TRBJ2-7; 8 bases align to TRBD1. In germline, CDR1 is KGHSH, CDR2 LQKENI. This CDR3 is 14 amino acids long. V gave up 1 base and J gave up 6 bases; unmatched junction bases: 5. The CDR3 loop is CASSPQNRGSEQYF. DNA for the CDR3: TGTGCCAGCTCACCACAAAACAGGGGGTCCGAGCAGTACTTC.

This clonotype was seen a few times. This chain connects TRBV19 to TRBJ2-1; a possible D gene is TRBD2 (5 bases). The CDR3 runs 13 residues. V shed 6 bases and J shed 2 bases, with 8 bases lying between them. Germline-derived CDR1 and CDR2 are LNHDA and SQIVND (reference sequence). CDR3 protein: CASRVATYNEQFF. CDR3 bases: TGTGCCAGTAGAGTAGCGACCTACAATGAGCAGTTCTTC.

The CDR3 bases are TGCAGCGTGGCGGGACAGACTCACGAGACCCAGTACTTC. It is translated as CSVAGQTHETQYF. This rearrangement joins TRBV29-1 to TRBJ2-5; a weak D match, TRBD1 (7 bases). Trimming cost V 6 bases and J 5 bases, with 16 bases left between them. This CDR3 contains 13 residues. Germline-derived CDR1 and CDR2 are SQVTM and ANQGSEA.

This clonotype was detected once. The V gene is TRBV28, the J gene TRBJ2-7; 12 nucleotides line up with TRBD2. CDR3 size: 22 residues. Germline-derived CDR1 and CDR2 are MDHEN and SYDVKM. With 4 bases clipped from V and 4 bases from J, the junction kept 26 bases outside the gene matches. The CDR3 region has the DNA TGTGCCAGCAGTTACTCCTACTACGCCAGATTGCTAGCGGGAGGGCCCGTTTACGAGCAGTACTTC. It specifies CASSYSYYARLLAGGPVYEQYF.

This clonotype was detected only a few times. The chain carries TRBV18 and TRBJ1-4; D is ambiguous. CDR1 KGHSH and CDR2 LQKENI come from the germline V gene. This CDR3 spans 16 amino acids. V was trimmed by 2 bases and J by 3 bases, leaving 13 bases between them. The CDR3 DNA reads TGTGCCAGCTCACCAGACGGGTCAATCCCTAATGAAAAACTGTTTTTT. This encodes CASSPDGSIPNEKLFF.